The 3 T cell receptor beta chains below come from one sample, sequenced in a study of Ad26.COV2.S vaccination and SARS-CoV-2 variants. Only in-frame clones appear in the TCRdb table, and some are missing; sequencing was by immunoSEQ multiplex PCR. This repertoire shows over 250,000 clones, around 87% found once; its top ten account for approximately 3.4%. The treatment: 19 received Ad26.COV2.S at low or high dose, single or two shots; 5 received placebo; per-sample allocation not given. Repertoires come from day 63 after the first vaccine or placebo injection. Sample: peripheral blood, taken in a trial of Ad26.COV2.S vaccine versus placebo. These receptor sequences come from a person between 18 and 60 years old who received the Ad26.COV2.S COVID-19 vaccine or a placebo.

The gene calls are TRBV3-1 (or the pseudogene TRBV3-2) and TRBJ2-1, with TRBD2 matching 11 bases. After removal of 5 bases from V and 4 bases from J, the junction contained 7 bases not matched to a gene. CDR1 LGHDT and CDR2 YNNKEL come from the germline V gene (reference sequence). CDR3 length: 16 residues. The CDR3 DNA follows: TGTGCCAGCAGCTTCACCGGGACTAGCGGTTACAATGAGCAGTTCTTC. Translating gives CASSFTGTSGYNEQFF.

The rearrangement joins TRBV27 to TRBJ2-7; maybe TRBD2 (7 bases). The ends were cut back, 2 bases at V and 0 bases at J, with 17 bases in the middle. The CDR3 sequence is 17 residues long. CDR1 MNHEY and CDR2 SMNVEV come from the germline V gene (reference sequence). The CDR3 spells CASSLNVAGASSYEQYF. The CDR3 coding sequence is TGTGCCAGCAGTTTAAACGTGGCGGGGGCCAGCTCCTACGAGCAGTACTTC.

The genes are TRBV6-5 and TRBJ1-1; D remains ambiguous. The CDR3 has 14 amino acids. Trimming cost V 2 bases and J 1 base, with 8 bases left between them. CDR1 MNHEY and CDR2 SVGAGI come from the germline V gene. The CDR3 loop reads CASSYTVQNTEAFF. The CDR3 region has the DNA TGTGCCAGCAGTTACACAGTACAGAACACTGAAGCTTTCTTT.